These 25 T cell receptor beta chains were sequenced from one sample in a study of blood T cell repertoires in COVID-19. Measured with immunoSEQ multiplex PCR; TCRdb has only the in-frame clones, and not every one. This sample yields about 270,000 clones, of which around 81% are seen a single time; 4.1% belongs to the top ten. Sequenced sample: peripheral blood. Source of these receptors: a woman aged 50 to 65 with active or convalescent COVID-19.

The chain has TRBV6-5 and TRBJ2-5; the D gene is possibly TRBD2 (5 bases). The CDR3 contains 15 residues. Germline V gene sequence: CDR1 MNHEY, CDR2 SVGAGI. The V end was cut by 2 bases, the J end by 0 bases, with 10 bases between. CDR3 protein: CASSYGHGNQETQYF. The CDR3 region has the DNA TGTGCCAGCAGTTACGGCCACGGGAACCAAGAGACCCAGTACTTC.

J is TRBJ2-3 and V is TRBV5-4; 8 nucleotides match TRBD2. The junction had 6 bases not matched to a gene; V was cut back by 0 bases and J by 3 bases. The CDR3 consists of 16 residues. The germline V gene has CDR1 SGHNT and CDR2 YYREEE (reference sequence). The CDR3 protein is CASSLGAGVWTDTQYF. The DNA of the CDR3 is TGTGCCAGCAGCTTGGGAGCGGGAGTGTGGACAGATACGCAGTATTTT.

This clone has a single count. CDR3 in amino acids: CASSLVRAGNTEAFF. CDR3 sequence (DNA): TGTGCCAGCAGCTTAGTGAGGGCGGGGAACACTGAAGCTTTCTTT. This chain joins TRBV7-8 and TRBJ1-1; D gene ambiguous. The CDR3 sequence is 15 residues long. Germline V gene sequence: CDR1 SGHVS, CDR2 FQNEAQ. The germline V and J ends were trimmed by 1 base and 1 base, with 10 bases remaining between them.

This sequence joins TRBV7-8 and TRBJ2-3, with TRBD2 matching 13 bases. J was trimmed by 5 bases and V by 3 bases; bases with no gene match: 8. The germline V gene has CDR1 SGHVS and CDR2 FQNEAQ. The CDR3 is 17 residues long. The CDR3 DNA sequence: TGTGCCAGCAGCTTGGGGAGACTAGCGGGAGGCCAAGATACGCAGTATTTT. Protein product: CASSLGRLAGGQDTQYF.

The chain couples TRBV7-2 to TRBJ2-2; TRBD2 aligns across 7 bases. J lost 3 bases, V lost 6 bases, and 4 bases had no gene match. Germline V gives CDR1 SGHTA, CDR2 FQGNSA. The CDR3 is made up of 14 amino acids. The CDR3 coding sequence is TGTGCCAGCAGAGCGACTAGCTACACCGGGGAGCTGTTTTTT. This sequence encodes CASRATSYTGELFF.

The J gene is TRBJ1-2, the V gene TRBV20-1, with no clear D. Trimming stripped 5 bases from V and 8 bases from J, with 9 bases between. Germline CDR1 and CDR2: DFQATT and SNEGSKA (reference sequence). The CDR3 covers 10 residues. For the CDR3, the DNA is TGCAGTGCTCCGGAGAGGGGCTACACCTTC. This gives the protein CSAPERGYTF.

The chain couples TRBV18 to TRBJ2-1, with a possible D match to TRBD1 (6 bases). The V and J ends lost 3 bases and 2 bases respectively, with 11 bases between them. Germline-derived CDR1 and CDR2 are KGHSH and LQKENI. The CDR3 has 15 amino acids. The CDR3 sequence: CASSPDRQAYNEQFF. The CDR3 nucleotides read TGTGCCAGCTCACCCGACAGACAGGCCTACAATGAGCAGTTCTTC. Using reference TRBV18 and TRBJ2-1 for the parts outside the CDR3, the full variable domain is NAGVMQNPRHLVRRRGQEARLRCSPMKGHSHVYWYRQLPEEGLKFMVYLQKENIIDESGMPKERFSAEFPKEGPSILRIQQVVRGDSAAYFCASSPDRQAYNEQFFGPGTRLTVL.

V gene TRBV21-1 combines with J gene TRBJ2-5; the D call TRBD2 from the table was never checked on the DNA. TRBV21-1 corresponds to a pseudogene. CDR3 length: 13 amino acids. The CDR3 region has the DNA TGTGCCAGCAGCAAAACCCGGCAAGAGACCCAGTACTTC. Amino acid sequence: CASSKTRQETQYF.

V usage is TRBV19 and J usage is TRBJ1-2, with unresolved D. In germline, CDR1 is LNHDA, CDR2 SQIVND (reference sequence). The CDR3 is made up of 13 amino acids. Trimming left V 3 bases short and J 8 bases short, with 13 bases between. CDR3 nucleotide sequence: TGTGCCAGTAGTATCCGGGGAGTCGTAGGCTACACCTTC. Protein sequence: CASSIRGVVGYTF.

The chain combines TRBV5-1 with TRBJ2-7; TRBD1 agrees at 8 bases. The CDR3 consists of 12 residues. Germline loops: CDR1 SGHRS, CDR2 YFSETQ. Trimming cost V 2 bases and J 7 bases; bases outside gene matches: 2. The CDR3 loop is CASSFDRGEQYF. CDR3 nucleotides: TGCGCCAGCAGCTTTGACAGGGGTGAGCAGTACTTC. Filled out from reference TRBV5-1 and TRBJ2-7, the complete variable domain reads KAGVTQTPRYLIKTRGQQVTLSCSPISGHRSVSWYQQTPGQGLQFLFEYFSETQRNKGNFPGRFSGRQFSNSRSEMNVSTLELGDSALYLCASSFDRGEQYFGPGTRLTVT.

This clone has just one count. The genes are TRBV6-5 and TRBJ2-7; 7 nucleotides match TRBD2. CDR1 and CDR2 (germline): MNHEY, SVGAGI. The V and J ends lost 7 bases and 2 bases, in that order; junction bases with no gene match: 11. CDR3 length: 15 residues. Written as DNA, the CDR3 is TGTGCCAGCACTGGGGAGGGGACGGTAGCCTACGAGCAGTACTTC. Translated, it gives CASTGEGTVAYEQYF.

V and J are TRBV5-3 and TRBJ2-3, with TRBD2 identical over 14 bases. TRBV5-3 is marked as an open reading frame, function uncertain. This CDR3 has 20 amino acids. V was pared by 4 bases and J by 0 bases, with 13 bases of the junction left unmatched. CDR3 amino acids: CARSRSGRLAGGNSTDTQYF. In DNA, the CDR3 is TGTGCCAGAAGCCGCTCGGGGAGACTAGCGGGGGGGAATAGCACAGATACGCAGTATTTT.

This clone was seen only a few times. This chain uses TRBV5-4 with TRBJ1-3, with D perhaps TRBD1 (6 bases). V lost 3 bases and J 0 bases, leaving 10 bases between the germline ends. The length of the CDR3 is 15 residues. Germline-derived CDR1 and CDR2 are SGHNT and YYREEE (reference sequence). The CDR3 sequence: CASSSDSISGNTIYF. The DNA of the CDR3 is TGTGCCAGCAGCTCGGACAGTATCTCTGGAAACACCATATATTTT.

The V call is TRBV25-1, the J call TRBJ1-1, with 9 positions matching TRBD1. The length of the CDR3 is 12 residues. With V trimmed by 8 bases and J by 7 bases, 5 bases remained unmatched. Germline lookup yields CDR1 MGHDK and CDR2 SYGVNS. CDR3 in amino acids: CASGGTGNEAFF. CDR3 nucleotides: TGTGCCAGCGGGGGGACAGGGAATGAAGCTTTCTTT.

In this sample, this clone turned up once. This chain uses TRBV5-5 with TRBJ2-1; 8 bases align to TRBD2. Germline V CDR1 and CDR2: SGHKS, YYEKEE (reference sequence). CDR3 length equals 13 residues. The trim removed 4 bases at V and 6 bases at J, leaving 3 bases unmatched. The CDR3 here is CASSGTSGNEQFF. The CDR3 bases are TGTGCCAGCAGCGGAACTAGCGGCAATGAGCAGTTCTTC.

V is TRBV7-6 and J is TRBJ1-2, with a tentative D call TRBD1 (5 bases). The CDR3 is 13 residues long. Per germline, CDR1 SGHVS and CDR2 FNYEAQ. V lost 2 bases and J 2 bases, leaving 6 bases between the germline ends. The CDR3 coding sequence is TGTGCCAGCAGCTTACCAGGGAACTATGGCTACACCTTC. The encoded protein is CASSLPGNYGYTF. The full variable domain, with the rest looked up from reference TRBV7-6 and TRBJ1-2, is GAGVSQSPRYKVTKRGQDVALRCDPISGHVSLYWYRQALGQGPEFLTYFNYEAQQDKSGLPNDRFSAERPEGSISTLTIQRTEQRDSAMYRCASSLPGNYGYTFGSGTRLTVV.

J is TRBJ1-6 and V is TRBV7-8; 7 bases are shared with TRBD1. V lost 7 bases, J lost 10 bases, and 4 bases stayed unmatched. Germline CDR1 SGHVS, CDR2 FQNEAQ. The CDR3 has 12 amino acids. CDR3 nucleotides: TGTGCCAGCAAAACAGGGGAATCACCCCTCCACTTT. It yields the protein CASKTGESPLHF.

The gene calls are TRBV6-5 and TRBJ2-3, with 8 bases aligning to TRBD1. CDR1 MNHEY and CDR2 SVGAGI come from the germline V gene. The CDR3 consists of 16 residues. With V trimmed by 4 bases and J by 0 bases, 6 bases remained unmatched. CDR3 protein: CASSSPGQASTDTQYF. DNA of the CDR3: TGTGCCAGCAGTTCCCCGGGACAGGCGAGCACAGATACGCAGTATTTT.

The chain combines TRBV7-9 with TRBJ1-2; 8 bases are shared with TRBD1. Germline loops: CDR1 SEHNR, CDR2 FQNEAQ (reference sequence). This CDR3 is built from 14 residues. V gave up 2 bases and J gave up 4 bases; unmatched junction bases: 3. CDR3: CASSLHDRGYGYTF. CDR3 in DNA: TGTGCCAGCAGCTTACATGACAGGGGCTATGGCTACACCTTC.

V and J are TRBV19 and TRBJ1-5; D not resolved. The germline V gene has CDR1 LNHDA and CDR2 SQIVND (reference sequence). V lost 4 bases and J 4 bases, leaving 14 bases between the germline ends. The CDR3 consists of 15 residues. The CDR3 loop is CASSRRGEINQPQHF. CDR3 sequence (DNA): TGTGCCAGTAGTAGGAGAGGAGAGATTAATCAGCCCCAGCATTTT.

The genes are TRBV5-4 and TRBJ2-7, with 11 positions matching TRBD2. The CDR3 consists of 16 residues. J was trimmed by 3 bases and V by 2 bases; bases with no gene match: 7. CDR1 is SGHNT and CDR2 is YYREEE in the germline V gene (reference sequence). The CDR3 bases are TGTGCCAGCAGCTTCGCCGGGACTAGCGGCCTCTACGAGCAGTACTTC. Amino acid sequence: CASSFAGTSGLYEQYF.

The chain joins TRBV2 to TRBJ2-5, with 14 bases aligning to TRBD2. This CDR3 contains 15 residues. Germline CDR1 is SNHLY and CDR2 is FYNNEI. J was trimmed by 4 bases and V by 8 bases; bases with no gene match: 6. In DNA form, the CDR3 reads TGTGCCAGCGTGACTAGCGGGAGGGCCCTAGAGACCCAGTACTTC. Encoded protein: CASVTSGRALETQYF.

The rearrangement links TRBV5-1 to TRBJ2-5, with 10 bases identical to TRBD2. The ends lost 3 bases at V and 4 bases at J; junction bases unmatched: 9. Germline CDR1 and CDR2: SGHRS and YFSETQ. CDR3 length equals 16 residues. The CDR3 nucleotides are TGCGCCAGCAGCTGGGGACTAGCGCGCGGGGGAGAGACCCAGTACTTC. It specifies CASSWGLARGGETQYF. Variable domain in full (rest from reference TRBV5-1 and TRBJ2-5): KAGVTQTPRYLIKTRGQQVTLSCSPISGHRSVSWYQQTPGQGLQFLFEYFSETQRNKGNFPGRFSGRQFSNSRSEMNVSTLELGDSALYLCASSWGLARGGETQYFGPGTRLLVL.

The J gene is TRBJ1-2, the V gene TRBV19; 10 bases align to TRBD1. With V trimmed by 7 bases and J by 8 bases, 16 bases remained unmatched. CDR3 length: 16 residues. In germline, CDR1 is LNHDA, CDR2 SQIVND (reference sequence). DNA of the CDR3: TGTGCCAGTATTCCGTCGGGACAGGGGTCTAGTGGCGGCTACACCTTC. Protein product: CASIPSGQGSSGGYTF.

V usage is TRBV20-1 and J usage is TRBJ1-2; TRBD1 might be the D (5 bases). V was cut by 3 bases and J by 2 bases, with 13 bases left in between. The germline V gene encodes CDR1 DFQATT and CDR2 SNEGSKA (reference sequence). The CDR3 sequence is 14 residues long. The CDR3 is CSASRPRENYGYTF. Written as DNA, the CDR3 is TGCAGTGCTAGTAGACCCAGGGAAAACTATGGCTACACCTTC.